Listed below are T cell receptor beta chains from one sample, sequenced in a study of cytomegalovirus exposure and HLA in healthy donors. Generated by immunoSEQ multiplex PCR, the TCRdb table keeps only in-frame clones and is missing some. The table lists under 200,000 clones, about 85% of them singletons. Sequencing was performed on PBMCs. These receptors came from a man aged 18 to 29 in good health and CMV-seronegative. Each CDR3 is given with its conserved first and last residue. Each record gives: CDR3 DNA, CDR3 protein, D gene, clone size, J gene, V gene. D genes are given only for firm matches. Size tells how often a clone was seen (once, few, many) or the class of an expanded clone, and some rows leave it out.

TGTGCCAGCAGTGCGACAGGGAATCAAGAGACCCAGTACTTC	CASSATGNQETQYF	TRBD1	once	TRBJ2-5	TRBV2
TGTGCCAGCAGCTTCCGACTAACTGGGGAGACCCAGTACTTC	CASSFRLTGETQYF	-	few	TRBJ2-5	TRBV7-2
TGTGCCAGCAGTGAGGGCTCCGGGGGAACCGGGGAGCTGTTTTTT	CASSEGSGGTGELFF	-	few	TRBJ2-2	TRBV6-4
TGTGCCAGTAGCCCCCCACAGCGGGAGAACACCGGGGAGCTGTTTTTT	CASSPPQRENTGELFF	TRBD2	-	TRBJ2-2	TRBV19
TGTGCCAGCAGCGATGCTGGCAGGTTCAATCAGCCCCAGCATTTT	CASSDAGRFNQPQHF	-	-	TRBJ1-5	TRBV7-9
TGTGCCAGCAGTCCTGGACAGGATGCCTACGAGCAGTACTTC	CASSPGQDAYEQYF	TRBD1	-	TRBJ2-7	TRBV6-5
TGTGCCAGCAGTTACGTATCCGGGACAGTAGAATACGAGCAGTACTTC	CASSYVSGTVEYEQYF	TRBD1	-	TRBJ2-7	TRBV6-5
TGTGCCAGCAGTTTAATGGGCAGGGTAGCAACTAATGAAAAACTGTTTTTT	CASSLMGRVATNEKLFF	-	-	TRBJ1-4	TRBV28
TGTGCCAGCAGTTCTTTTAGCGGGAGGACCTACAATGAGCAGTTCTTC	CASSSFSGRTYNEQFF	TRBD2	-	TRBJ2-1	TRBV28
TGTGCCATCAACTCGGACAGCTATGGCTACACCTTC	CAINSDSYGYTF	-	-	TRBJ1-2	TRBV10-3
TGTGCCAGCAGTTACTGGAGCGGGTCTAGCACAGATACGCAGTATTTT	CASSYWSGSSTDTQYF	-	-	TRBJ2-3	TRBV6-5
TGCGCCAGCAGCCAAGATCGAAACCAGGGTGGCTACACCTTC	CASSQDRNQGGYTF	-	-	TRBJ1-2	TRBV4-1
TGTGCCAGCAGCGAAGAAGGGGGGAACACTGAAGCTTTCTTT	CASSEEGGNTEAFF	-	-	TRBJ1-1	TRBV11-1
TGTGCCAGCAGCTTTGGAGACCCCACAGATACGCAGTATTTT	CASSFGDPTDTQYF	-	once	TRBJ2-3	TRBV7-2
TGCGCCAGCAGCCAAGATAAAATCGGAAACACCATATATTTT	CASSQDKIGNTIYF	-	-	TRBJ1-3	TRBV4-3
TGTGCCAGCAGCTTGGCCTCGTCTCAGGGGGCGCCTAACTATGGCTACACCTTC	CASSLASSQGAPNYGYTF	TRBD1	-	TRBJ1-2	TRBV5-6
TGTGCCAGCAGTTTTCTCCGTTTGACAGGGGGCAACACTGAAGCTTTCTTT	CASSFLRLTGGNTEAFF	TRBD1	-	TRBJ1-1	TRBV27
TGTGCCAGCAGTAATACATACGAGCAGTACTTC	CASSNTYEQYF	-	-	TRBJ2-7	TRBV6-5
TGCGCCAGCAGCCCGGGAGGGACAGTTTACAATGAGCAGTTCTTC	CASSPGGTVYNEQFF	-	-	TRBJ2-1	TRBV5-1
TGTGCCAGCAGTTCACTCATCAGGGGGCGGAATCAGCCCCAGCATTTT	CASSSLIRGRNQPQHF	TRBD1	-	TRBJ1-5	TRBV28
TGCGCCAGCAGCTGGGGACAGGGGAGTGGAAACACCATATATTTT	CASSWGQGSGNTIYF	TRBD1	-	TRBJ1-3	TRBV5-1
TGTGCCAGCAGTTACGCGGACAGGGGGACCGGGGAGCTGTTTTTT	CASSYADRGTGELFF	TRBD1	-	TRBJ2-2	TRBV6-5
TGCGCCACCATCAGGGAGGGACTAATACCCTACGAGCAGTACTTC	CATIREGLIPYEQYF	TRBD2	-	TRBJ2-7	TRBV10-1
TGTGCCAGCAGCATCCTAACAGGGGGGGCACAAGAGACCCAGTACTTC	CASSILTGGAQETQYF	-	once	TRBJ2-5	TRBV7-9
TGTGCCAGCAGCTTTATTCGGGGGACCGAGGAAGCTTTCTTT	CASSFIRGTEEAFF	-	once	TRBJ1-1	TRBV11-2
TGCGCCAGCAGAATGGAGGGGAACTCCTACGAGCAGTACTTC	CASRMEGNSYEQYF	-	-	TRBJ2-7	TRBV5-1
TGTGCCAGCAGTTCACAGGGTCCGGAGACCCAGTACTTC	CASSSQGPETQYF	-	-	TRBJ2-5	TRBV27
TGTGCCAGCACTACCCCCTACGAGCAGTACTTC	CASTTPYEQYF	-	-	TRBJ2-7	TRBV28
TGTGCCAGCAGCACAACTAGCGTTAGAGGAACTACGCAGTATTTT	CASSTTSVRGTTQYF	TRBD2	-	TRBJ2-3	TRBV7-2
TGTGCCAGCAGCGTTCAACCGGGGACAGGCCAACGAGCCTACGAGCAGTACTTC	CASSVQPGTGQRAYEQYF	TRBD1	-	TRBJ2-7	TRBV9
TGTGCCAGCAGCTTAGATCCAGCTAGCTTAGCGCAGTATTTT	CASSLDPASLAQYF	-	-	TRBJ2-3	TRBV11-2
TGTGCCAGCAGCTTAGGGACAGGGGCGTCGAATGGCTACGCCTTC	CASSLGTGASNGYAF	TRBD1	-	TRBJ1-2	TRBV13
TGTTCCAGCAGTTACCATCAGGGCACCATATATTTT	CSSSYHQGTIYF	-	-	TRBJ1-3	TRBV7-9
TGTGCCAGCAGCCCTTGGGGGGGGATGGTTAATTCACCCCTCCACTTT	CASSPWGGMVNSPLHF	-	-	TRBJ1-6	TRBV7-2
TGTGCCAGCACCGAGGGACAGGGTATCACCGGGGAGCTGTTTTTT	CASTEGQGITGELFF	TRBD1	-	TRBJ2-2	TRBV5-4
TGTGCCAGCTCACCTGGGGGACAGGGGTTGAATGAGCAGTTCTTC	CASSPGGQGLNEQFF	TRBD1	-	TRBJ2-1	TRBV18
TGTGCCAGCAGCTTAGTCGGCGGGGACGGTACCTATGGCTACACCTTC	CASSLVGGDGTYGYTF	-	few	TRBJ1-2	TRBV7-8
TGCGCCAGCAGCCAAGATTTTGAGCGATTCTACAATGAGCAGTTCTTC	CASSQDFERFYNEQFF	-	-	TRBJ2-1	TRBV4-3
TGTGCCAGCAGCTCCCCTGGGGCGAACACTGAAGCTTTCTTT	CASSSPGANTEAFF	-	-	TRBJ1-1	TRBV5-4
TGTGCCAGTAGTGCAGGGGCCCTGGAGACCCAGTACTTC	CASSAGALETQYF	-	-	TRBJ2-5	TRBV19
TGTGCCACCCGGGAGGGGAGTAAGGGGGCCTTGGGTAGCTACACCTTC	CATREGSKGALGSYTF	TRBD1	-	TRBJ1-2	TRBV2
TGCGCCAGCAGCCAAGACGCGGGAGGGCCGGGGTACAATGAGCAGTTCTTC	CASSQDAGGPGYNEQFF	TRBD2	-	TRBJ2-1	TRBV4-3